This T cell receptor beta chain was sequenced in a study of breast tumors, draining lymph nodes, adjacent tissues. Broader study findings: Tumor TCR diversity was below lymph nodes but above nontumor tissue. Most tumor T cells seemingly derive from lymph node, then expand in tumor. Tumor and nontumor repertoires were significantly more similar in luminal-like than in basal-like breast cancer.

A word on this clonotype: Its antigen is still unknown.

Breast cancer patients provided tissue from their axillary draining lymph nodes. The CDR3 sequence is 16 residues long. The V and J ends lost 5 bases and 8 bases, in that order; junction bases with no gene match: 8. Germline V gene lookup returns CDR1 MGHRA and CDR2 YSYEKL. TCRdb re-called the multiplex PCR reads through MiXCR, storing one row per CDR3 protein. The data show around 190,000 distinct CDR3 sequences, with around a third seen just once and 3.5% to 4.5% held by the top ten. This chain uses TRBV4-1 with TRBJ2-1; TRBD2 matches at 14 bases. This clonotype originated in a female donor with breast cancer. Some clones in this sample may be carry-over from other donors' samples. Sequenced sample: axillary lymph node tissue. In DNA form, the CDR3 reads TGCGCCAGCAGCTCCCCGCGGGGACTAGCGGGAGATGAGCAGTTCTTC. Translating it yields CASSSPRGLAGDEQFF.